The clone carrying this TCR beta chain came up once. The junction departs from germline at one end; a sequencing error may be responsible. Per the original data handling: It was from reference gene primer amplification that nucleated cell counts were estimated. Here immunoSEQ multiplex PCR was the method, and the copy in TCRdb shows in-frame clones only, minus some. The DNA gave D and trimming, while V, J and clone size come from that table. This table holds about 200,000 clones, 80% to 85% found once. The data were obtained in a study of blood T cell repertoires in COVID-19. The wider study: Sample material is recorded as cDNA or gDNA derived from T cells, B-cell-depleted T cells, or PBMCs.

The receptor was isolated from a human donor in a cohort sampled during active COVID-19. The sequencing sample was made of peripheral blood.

The CDR3 nucleotides are TGCGCCAGCAGTAATGCCGGGAGGAATAGTTATGGCTACACCTTC. Amino acids: CASSNAGRNSYGYTF. J is TRBJ1-2 and V is TRBV6-5; D gene uncertain. Germline lookup yields CDR1 MNHEY and CDR2 SVGAGI. CDR3 length equals 15 residues.